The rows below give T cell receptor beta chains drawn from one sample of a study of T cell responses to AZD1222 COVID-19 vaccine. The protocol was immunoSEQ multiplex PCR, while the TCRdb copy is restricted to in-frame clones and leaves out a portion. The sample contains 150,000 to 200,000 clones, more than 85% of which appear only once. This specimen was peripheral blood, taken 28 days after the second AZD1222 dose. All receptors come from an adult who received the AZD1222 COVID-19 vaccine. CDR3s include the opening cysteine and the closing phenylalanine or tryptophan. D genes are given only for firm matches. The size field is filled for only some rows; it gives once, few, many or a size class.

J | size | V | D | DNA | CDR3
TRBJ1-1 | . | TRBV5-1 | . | TGCGCCAGCAGCTTGGGAACTCAAACTGAAGCTTTCTTT | CASSLGTQTEAFF
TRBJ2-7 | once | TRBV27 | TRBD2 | TGTGCCAGCAGTTCCCGGGCCGCGGGGGGGTACGAGCAGTACTTC | CASSSRAAGGYEQYF
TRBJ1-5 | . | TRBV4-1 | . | TGCGCCAGCAGCCAGGAATTCGAAAGGCCCCAGCATTTT | CASSQEFERPQHF
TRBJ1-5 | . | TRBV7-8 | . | TGTGCCAGCAGCCCCGACAGGCAAAGTCCAGCGTCCCAGCATTTT | CASSPDRQSPASQHF
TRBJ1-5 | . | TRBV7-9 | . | TGTGCCAGCAGCACTGTTGGGGGGTATCAGCCCCAGCATTTT | CASSTVGGYQPQHF
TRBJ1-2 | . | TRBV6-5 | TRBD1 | TGTGCCAGCAGTTACACAGGACAGGCCAGCTATGGCTACACCTTC | CASSYTGQASYGYTF
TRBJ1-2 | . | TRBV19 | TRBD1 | TGTGCCAGTAGTCTCGAGGCAGGGGGGGTCTATGGCTACACCTTC | CASSLEAGGVYGYTF
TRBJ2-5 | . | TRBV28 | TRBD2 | TGTGCCAGCAGTTCCGGACTAGCGGGAGGGCCAGCGAGAGAGACCCAGTACTTC | CASSSGLAGGPARETQYF
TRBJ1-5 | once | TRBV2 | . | TGTGCCAGCAGTGAACAGGGAAGTAGCAATCAGCCCCAGCATTTT | CASSEQGSSNQPQHF
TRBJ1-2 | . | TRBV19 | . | TGTGCCAGTATGAAGGGCTATGGCTACACCTTC | CASMKGYGYTF
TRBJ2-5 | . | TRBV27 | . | TGTGCCAGCAGTTTTCGGTGGCCCAGTGAGACCCAGTACTTC | CASSFRWPSETQYF
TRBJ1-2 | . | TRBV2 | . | TGTGCCAGCAGTGACAGGTCCAACTATGGCTACACCTTC | CASSDRSNYGYTF
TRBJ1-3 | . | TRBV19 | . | TGTGCCAGTAGTATGGATTACTCTGGAAACACCATATATTTT | CASSMDYSGNTIYF
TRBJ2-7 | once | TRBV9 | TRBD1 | TGTGCCAGCAGCGAGGTGACAGGGCGGGAGCAGTACTTC | CASSEVTGREQYF
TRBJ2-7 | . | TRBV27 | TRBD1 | TGTGCCAGCAGTACCTTAAAAGTAACAGGGGGATCCTACGAGCAGTACTTC | CASSTLKVTGGSYEQYF
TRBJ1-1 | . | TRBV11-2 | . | TGTGCCAGCAGCCCGCGTTTATGGTCCGAGCATGAAGCTTTCTTT | CASSPRLWSEHEAFF
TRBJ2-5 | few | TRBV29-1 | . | TGCAGCGCGGGACTTCAAGAGACCCAGTACTTC | CSAGLQETQYF
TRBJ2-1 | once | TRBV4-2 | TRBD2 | TGTGCCAGCAGCCAATTACGGGGGGGTTCCTACAATGAGCAGTTCTTC | CASSQLRGGSYNEQFF
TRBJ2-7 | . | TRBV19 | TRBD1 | TGTGCCAGTAATAAGGGGGCGATGTACGAGCAGTACTTC | CASNKGAMYEQYF
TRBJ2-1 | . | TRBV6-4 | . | TGTGCCAGCAGCGGGACTTCCTACAATGAGCAGTTCTTC | CASSGTSYNEQFF
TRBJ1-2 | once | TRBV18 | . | TGTGCCAGCTCACCGGGGGGGTCCCACTATGGCTACACCTTC | CASSPGGSHYGYTF
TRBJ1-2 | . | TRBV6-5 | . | TGTGCCAGCAGCCAGGCAGGGAGATATGGCTACACCTTC | CASSQAGRYGYTF
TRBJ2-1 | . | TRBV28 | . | TGTGCCAGCAGGGGACCTTACAATGAGCAGTTCTTC | CASRGPYNEQFF
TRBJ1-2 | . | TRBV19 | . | TGTGCCACCCGGGGCGGCGGAGGTACAAACTATGGCTACACCTTC | CATRGGGGTNYGYTF
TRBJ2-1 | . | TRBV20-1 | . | TGCAGTGCACCCCGCTTGAATGAGCAGTTCTTC | CSAPRLNEQFF
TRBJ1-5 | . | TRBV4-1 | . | TGCGCCAGCAGCCAAGCGGACAGTATCAATCAGCCCCAGCATTTT | CASSQADSINQPQHF
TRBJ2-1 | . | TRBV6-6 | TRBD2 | TGTGCCAGCAGACCGACTAGCGGGAGGGCCGGGGATGAGCAGTTCTTC | CASRPTSGRAGDEQFF
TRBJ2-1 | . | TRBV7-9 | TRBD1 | TGTGCCAGCAGCCCCCGGGACAGGGGTTTAGGTGAGCAGTTCTTC | CASSPRDRGLGEQFF
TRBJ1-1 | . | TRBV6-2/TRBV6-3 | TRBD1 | TGTGCCAGCAGTTACTCCTATGGAAGTTCGGGACAGGGGATCACTGAAGCTTTCTTT | CASSYSYGSSGQGITEAFF
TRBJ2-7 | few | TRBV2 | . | TGTGCCAGCACTCCGTCGAGGGGCGGGGTAACCTACGAGCAGTACTTC | CASTPSRGGVTYEQYF
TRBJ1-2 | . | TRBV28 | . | TGTGCCAGCAGTTCCCCCCAGGGACGAATTTATGGCTACACCTTC | CASSSPQGRIYGYTF
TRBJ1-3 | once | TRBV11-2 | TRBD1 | TGTGCCAGCAGTCAGTCGGGACAGGGGAAAGGAAACACCATATATTTT | CASSQSGQGKGNTIYF
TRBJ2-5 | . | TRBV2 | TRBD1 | TGTGCCAGCAGTGGACAGGGGGGTGGAGAGACCCAGTACTTC | CASSGQGGGETQYF
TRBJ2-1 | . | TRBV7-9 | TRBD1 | TGTGCCAGCAGCACCGCCGGGACAGGGGACAATGAGCAGTTCTTC | CASSTAGTGDNEQFF
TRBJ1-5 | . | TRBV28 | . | TGTGCCAGCAGTTCCAGAATCCCCCGGACAGATGAAAATCAGCCCCAGCATTTT | CASSSRIPRTDENQPQHF
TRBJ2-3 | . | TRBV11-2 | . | TGTGCCAGCAGCCAGATAGCGTTGACTTCGTATTTT | CASSQIALTSYF
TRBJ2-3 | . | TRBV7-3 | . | TGTGCCAGCAGCTTAACTGGGTGGTCCACAGATACGCAGTATTTT | CASSLTGWSTDTQYF
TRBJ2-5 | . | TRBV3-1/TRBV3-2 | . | TGTGCCAGCAGCCAAGATTTGAACGGACGCCAAGAGACCCAGTACTTC | CASSQDLNGRQETQYF